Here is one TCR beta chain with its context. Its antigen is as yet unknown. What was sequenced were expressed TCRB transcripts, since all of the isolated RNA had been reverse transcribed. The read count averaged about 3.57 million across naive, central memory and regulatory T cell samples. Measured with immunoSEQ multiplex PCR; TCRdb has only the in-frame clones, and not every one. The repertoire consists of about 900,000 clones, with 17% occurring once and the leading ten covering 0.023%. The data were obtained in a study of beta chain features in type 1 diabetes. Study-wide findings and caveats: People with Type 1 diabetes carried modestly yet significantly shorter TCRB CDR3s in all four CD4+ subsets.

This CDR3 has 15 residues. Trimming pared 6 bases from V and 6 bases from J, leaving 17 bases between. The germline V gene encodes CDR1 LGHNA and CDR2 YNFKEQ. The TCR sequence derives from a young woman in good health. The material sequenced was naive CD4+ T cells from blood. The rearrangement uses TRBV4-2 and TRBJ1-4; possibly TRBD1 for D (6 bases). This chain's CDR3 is CASRLSQGVDEKLFF. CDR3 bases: TGTGCCAGCAGACTATCACAGGGCGTGGATGAAAAACTGTTTTTT.